The present T cell receptor (beta chain) was sequenced within a study of cytomegalovirus exposure and HLA in healthy donors. Study observations and caveats: Analysis was carried out at a later point, and it linked a missense DCLRE1C variant to TCR beta V- and J-gene trimming. Rarity marked most TCR sequences, yet some public TCRs occurred in many donors.

About this clone itself: Its antigen is not known.

This CDR3 spans 14 amino acids. V lost 5 bases and J 0 bases, leaving 8 bases between the germline ends. The germline CDR1 and CDR2 sequences are WSHSY and SAAADI. PCR amplification relied on 60 Vbeta primers (plus 13 Jbeta primers). Data came from immunoSEQ multiplex PCR; TCRdb stores just in-frame clones and leaves some out. The sample holds 210,000 or so clones, about 90% seen once. This sequence originates from a man in his thirties or forties in good health and CMV-seronegative. V gene TRBV10-2 combines with J gene TRBJ2-1; D gene ambiguous. The source material was PBMCs. CDR3 sequence reads: CASSTPYSYNEQFF. The CDR3 DNA reads as TGCGCCAGCAGTACACCTTACTCCTACAATGAGCAGTTCTTC.